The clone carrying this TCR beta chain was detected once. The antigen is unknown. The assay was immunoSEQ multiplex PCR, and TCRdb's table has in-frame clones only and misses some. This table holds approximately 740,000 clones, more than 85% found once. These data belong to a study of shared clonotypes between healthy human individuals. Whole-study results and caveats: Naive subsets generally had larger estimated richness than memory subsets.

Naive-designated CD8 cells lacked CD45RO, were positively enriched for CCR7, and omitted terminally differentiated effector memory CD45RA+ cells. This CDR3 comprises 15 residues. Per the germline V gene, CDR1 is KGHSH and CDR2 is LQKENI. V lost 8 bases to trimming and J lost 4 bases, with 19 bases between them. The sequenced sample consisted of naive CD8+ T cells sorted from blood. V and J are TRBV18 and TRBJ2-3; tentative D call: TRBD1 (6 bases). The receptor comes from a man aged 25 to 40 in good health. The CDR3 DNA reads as TGTGCCAGCCGATCCTGGGACACGGACCCAGATACGCAGTATTTT. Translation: CASRSWDTDPDTQYF.